This T cell receptor beta chain was identified in a study of shared clonotypes between healthy human individuals. Study-wide background: Each donor's CD8 memory used one plate, CD8 naive two, each CD4 subset three. Whole-study findings and limits: Rarefaction exposed incomplete sorted-subset sequencing despite large depth.

A note on this clone: What it recognizes is unknown.

Every subset had its genomic DNA shared out evenly among several immunoSEQ plates. The authors loaded 200 ng DNA, around 30,000 T cell genomes, into sorted-subset replicate PCRs. Data came from immunoSEQ multiplex PCR; TCRdb stores just in-frame clones and leaves some out. The sample comprises over a million clones, around four fifths of which are singletons, and 1.4% rests with the top ten. V trimming: 6 bases; J trimming: 3 bases; junction bases outside the gene matches: 7. Germline V lookup: CDR1 MRHNA, CDR2 SNTAGT. CDR3 size: 15 residues. The origin of this receptor is a man aged 18 to 29 in good health. The chain is built from TRBV6-4 and TRBJ2-3; 9 positions agree with TRBD1. The sample consisted of memory CD4+ T cells sorted from blood. Regarding subset: CD45RA-negative fraction. The CDR3 region is CASSEGQGITDTQYF. The CDR3 DNA reads as TGTGCCAGCAGCGAGGGACAGGGTATTACAGATACGCAGTATTTT.